Listed below are T cell receptor beta chains from one sample, sequenced in a study of a mutant IDH1 vaccine in newly diagnosed glioma. The antigens of these receptors remain unknown. Sequencing used immunoSEQ multiplex PCR; TCRdb keeps in-frame clones, though not all of them. The sample holds tens of thousands of clones, roughly 80% seen once. The source was PBMCs, collected from a glioma patient whose treatment included an IDH1 peptide vaccine. The receptors were sampled from a woman between 18 and 30 years old with glioma. Both conserved end residues are part of each CDR3. Fields, in order: clone size, J gene, V gene, D gene, CDR3 protein, CDR3 DNA. D genes are given only for firm matches. Clone sizes are given selectively: once, few, many, or a class where the clone is expanded.

once | TRBJ1-5 | TRBV4-3 | NA | CASRVDQPQHF | TGCGCCAGCAGGGTGGATCAGCCCCAGCATTTT
NA | TRBJ1-5 | TRBV2 | NA | CASTPGSNQPQHF | TGTGCCAGCACCCCCGGAAGCAATCAGCCCCAGCATTTT
NA | TRBJ1-5 | TRBV19 | NA | CASSIVWGNQPQHF | TGTGCCAGTAGTATAGTTTGGGGAAATCAGCCCCAGCATTTT
NA | TRBJ1-4 | TRBV30 | NA | CAWSVGQGTNEKLFF | TGTGCCTGGAGTGTAGGGCAGGGTACTAATGAAAAACTGTTTTTT
NA | TRBJ1-5 | TRBV6-5 | NA | CASSRSRNSNQPQHF | TGTGCCAGCAGTCGAAGCAGGAATAGCAATCAGCCCCAGCATTTT
few | TRBJ1-3 | TRBV28 | NA | CASSLQGGWSIYF | TGTGCCAGCAGTTTACAGGGCGGCTGGTCCATATATTTT
NA | TRBJ2-4 | TRBV4-1 | TRBD2 | CASSQGGGVGAKNIQYF | TGCGCCAGCAGCCAGGGCGGGGGGGTCGGAGCCAAAAACATTCAGTACTTC
NA | TRBJ1-3 | TRBV9 | TRBD1 | CASSVEGQGIPGNTIYF | TGTGCCAGCAGCGTAGAGGGACAGGGTATCCCTGGAAACACCATATATTTT
few | TRBJ1-5 | TRBV6-6 | NA | CASIEGFGQPQHF | TGTGCCAGCATCGAGGGGTTCGGTCAGCCCCAGCATTTT
few | TRBJ2-5 | TRBV5-1 | NA | CASHRRAESRQETQYF | TGCGCCAGCCACCGGAGGGCAGAGAGTCGCCAAGAGACCCAGTACTTC
NA | TRBJ2-1 | TRBV13 | TRBD2 | CASSSWEGSNEQFF | TGTGCCAGCAGCTCCTGGGAGGGGAGCAATGAGCAGTTCTTC
NA | TRBJ1-2 | TRBV10-3 | NA | CAISESRDWIYGYTF | TGTGCCATCAGTGAGTCCCGGGACTGGATTTATGGCTACACCTTC
NA | TRBJ2-3 | TRBV5-1 | TRBD2 | CASSASGRWSTDTQYF | TGCGCCAGCAGCGCCAGCGGGAGGTGGAGCACAGATACGCAGTATTTT
NA | TRBJ2-3 | TRBV5-1 | NA | CASSKMGPPDGTDTQYF | TGCGCCAGCAGCAAGATGGGCCCCCCCGACGGCACAGATACGCAGTATTTT
NA | TRBJ2-2 | TRBV7-8 | TRBD1 | CASRQGGPNTGELFF | TGTGCCAGCAGACAAGGGGGCCCGAACACCGGGGAGCTGTTTTTT
NA | TRBJ1-2 | TRBV7-8 | NA | CASSSDRRGGHGYTF | TGTGCCAGCAGCTCGGATAGGAGGGGAGGGCATGGCTACACCTTC
NA | TRBJ1-5 | TRBV15 | TRBD1 | CATSRDRGFQPQHF | TGTGCCACCAGCAGGGACAGGGGTTTTCAGCCCCAGCATTTT
NA | TRBJ2-3 | TRBV10-3 | NA | CAISDGRRADTQYF | TGTGCCATCAGTGACGGCCGAAGGGCAGATACGCAGTATTTT
NA | TRBJ2-3 | TRBV6-6 | NA | CATDKFRGISTDTQYF | TGTGCCACCGACAAGTTTCGGGGGATAAGCACAGATACGCAGTATTTT
NA | TRBJ2-5 | TRBV18 | TRBD2 | CASSPIPGTSGFGTETQYF | TGTGCCAGCTCACCTATACCCGGGACTAGCGGATTTGGCACGGAGACCCAGTACTTC
few | TRBJ2-1 | TRBV7-6 | TRBD2 | CASSLALPSGTYDNEQFF | TGTGCCAGCAGCTTAGCCCTCCCTAGCGGGACGTATGACAATGAGCAGTTCTTC